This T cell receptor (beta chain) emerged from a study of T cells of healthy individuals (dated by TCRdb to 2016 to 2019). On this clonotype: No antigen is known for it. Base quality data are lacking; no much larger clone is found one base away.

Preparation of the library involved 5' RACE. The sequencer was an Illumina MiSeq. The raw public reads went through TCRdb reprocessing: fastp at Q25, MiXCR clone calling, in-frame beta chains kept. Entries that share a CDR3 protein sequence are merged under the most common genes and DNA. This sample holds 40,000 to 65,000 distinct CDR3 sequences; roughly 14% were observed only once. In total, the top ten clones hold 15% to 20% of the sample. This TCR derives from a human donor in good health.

The DNA sequence reads TGTGCCAGCAGCTTCGGGTCTCGAGAGGATGGCTACACCTTC. This translates into CASSFGSREDGYTF. The rearrangement joined TRBV5-4 to TRBJ1-2; a confident D gene designation cannot be given. From cysteine to phenylalanine, the CDR3 is 14 amino acids long. Only the CDR3 portion is preserved as DNA: 42 bases, with reading frame beginning at the first base. CDR1 and CDR2 were assigned from the germline V gene (reference sequence) as SGHNT and YYREEE. The V end loses 2 bases and the J end loses 6 bases, and a stretch of 14 bases separates them.